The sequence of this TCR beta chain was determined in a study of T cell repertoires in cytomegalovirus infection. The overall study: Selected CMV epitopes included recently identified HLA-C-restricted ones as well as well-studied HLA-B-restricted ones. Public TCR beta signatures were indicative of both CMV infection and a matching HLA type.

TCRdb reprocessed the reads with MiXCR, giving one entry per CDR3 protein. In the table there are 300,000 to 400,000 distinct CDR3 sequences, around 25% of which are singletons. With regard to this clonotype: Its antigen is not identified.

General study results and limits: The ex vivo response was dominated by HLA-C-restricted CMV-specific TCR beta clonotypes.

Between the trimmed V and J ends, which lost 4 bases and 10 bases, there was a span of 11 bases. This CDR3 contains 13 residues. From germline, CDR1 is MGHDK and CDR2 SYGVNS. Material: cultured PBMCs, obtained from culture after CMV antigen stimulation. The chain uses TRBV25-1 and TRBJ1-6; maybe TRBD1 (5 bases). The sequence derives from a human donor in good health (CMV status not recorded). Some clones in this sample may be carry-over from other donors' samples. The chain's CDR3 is CASSGKGKSPLHF. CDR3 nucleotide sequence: TGTGCCAGCAGTGGGAAGGGGAAGTCACCCCTCCACTTT.